This record covers a single TCR beta chain. What antigen it recognizes has not been identified. The sample holds no much larger clone one base away, and base qualities are not on file. From the cysteine through the phenylalanine, the CDR3 covers 15 amino acids. Of all the DNA, just the CDR3 is kept, 45 bases in frame from base 1. As encoded in the germline V gene, CDR1 is SGHRS while CDR2 is YFSETQ. Cut back by 2 bases and 5 bases, the V and J ends lie 17 bases apart. The receptor library was made with the immunoSEQ multiplex PCR assay. For the multiplex PCR, a mixture combining 60 forward primers for TCR Vbeta segments and 13 reverse primers for TCR Jbeta segments was used. A multiplex PCR assay on genomic DNA amplified the CDR3 region of rearranged TCR beta genes. Amplified TCR beta libraries were sequenced as 87-base-pair reads on the Illumina HiSeq System. In the paper's pipeline: In a later analysis, 77 million or so unique TCR beta chains were counted across the approximately 670 repertoires, and roughly 11 million of these chains were shared by at least two donors. Raw reads were error-corrected and collapsed into unique sequences with a nearest-neighbor algorithm that merged closely related sequences to remove PCR and sequencing errors. Alignment of CDR3 sequences to IMGT reference sequences was used to assign V, D and J gene segments. Each retained sequence needed at least a six-nucleotide match to both a V gene segment and a J gene segment. A rearrangement counted as productive if the CDR3 had no stop codons and remained in frame with V and J, and every other rearrangement counted as non-productive. Following IMGT convention, CDR3 was defined as the stretch from the second conserved V-encoded cysteine to the conserved J-encoded phenylalanine. The earlier analysis of about 620 of the donors excluded sequences that lacked an unambiguous match to a single V gene segment. In an earlier analysis of several hundred of the donors, a V segment was called functional when productive rearrangements were above 56.7%, and segregating when the standard deviation between donors exceeded 5%. A statistical classification framework was developed to diagnose cytomegalovirus status using the catalog of TCR beta chain sequences. V and J gene assignment, in a later analysis, came from comparing TCR nucleotide sequences with IMGT/GENE-DB human TR gene sequences. Using the TCRdist pipeline, a later analysis assigned CDR3 sequences along with most-parsimonious VDJ recombination scenarios. In a later analysis, each TCR beta chain was defined by its CDR3 amino acid sequence together with its V-gene family, and reads lacking a unique V-gene family were excluded. To address suspected cross-contamination and a sequencing artifact, a later analysis removed under 600 highly shared, low-generation-probability nucleotide sequences. In a later analysis, a clonal expansion index for each public chain was calculated from normalized within-repertoire ranks of inferred template counts. A later analysis computed generation probabilities with a VDJ recombination model fitted to out-of-frame rearrangements, and checked the results against IGoR. A later analysis scored TCR-TCR, TCR-HLA and TCR-CMV co-occurrence with hypergeometric tests, applying a repertoire-size bias correction to TCR pairs. False discovery rates were estimated in a later analysis by permuting HLA or CMV assignments 20 times. In a later analysis, co-occurring TCRs were grouped using DBSCAN, with TCRdist sequence similarity added in when clustering inside HLA-allele-positive subsets. Repertoires with fewer than 30,000 or more than 120,000 public chains, plus five repertoires with anomalous nucleotide sharing, were excluded from co-occurrence clustering. The table was pulled from immuneACCESS by TCRdb, which kept in-frame rearrangements only. Such tables lose some clones; where checked, under half of the loss comes from unresolved V genes, and the rest has no known cause. Clone size and the V and J calls come from that table; the DNA yielded D and trimming. The sample records about 140,000 clones, around 75% of which are singletons. Around 3.1% of the sample belongs to the ten largest clones.

The data derive from a study of cytomegalovirus exposure and HLA in healthy donors (dated by TCRdb to between 2016 and 2019). About the study as a whole: An earlier analysis of about 560 of the donors reported about 280 Gb of sequence data and approximately 120 million unique TCR beta sequences obtained from roughly 180 million T cells. Roughly 300 gigabases of sequencing data and approximately 85 million unique TCR sequences were included in an early release covering around 600 HLA-typed donors. Among the roughly 390 genotyped donors, around 81% belonged to the genetic ancestry cluster associated with self-reported Caucasian donors. The study was designed to test whether signatures of past pathogen exposure could be identified by cataloging public T cell receptors. The study used immunosequencing to profile the T cell repertoires of around 600 subjects and linked those repertoires to cytomegalovirus serostatus. Along with the approximately 670-subject first cohort, a separate validation cohort of over a hundred different subjects was used. To predict cytomegalovirus infection status, the study combined high-throughput TCR immunosequencing, statistical association of individual TCRs with disease status, and machine learning. In a later analysis, previously published TCR beta repertoires from 550 to 700 donors were re-analyzed and high-resolution HLA genotyping was added so that TCR occurrence patterns could be studied. Rather than using new phenotypic data, the later analysis identified candidate immune exposures from TCR beta sequences and from how often those sequences occurred across donors. An earlier analysis of a few hundred of the donors applied high-throughput TCR beta sequencing to assess whether each TCR beta V gene segment acted as functional or pseudogenic. Donor age, sex, ethnicity and CMV serostatus were collected together with the repertoire data. In a later genetic analysis, genome-wide SNP genotypes for about 65% of the 666 donors were used, and that subset was treated as a discovery cohort. Every discovery cohort repertoire had been produced on one sequencing platform. HLA typing included class I and class II loci at four-digit resolution. The number of typed donors differed by locus: roughly 629-630 for A, B, C, DRB1 and DQB1; 500 to 550 for DQA1; about 600 for DPA1; and roughly 470 for DPB1. Roughly 5 DR-DQ haplotypes were handled as single units for association and clustering, since linkage in the cohort was strong. Across 300 to 400 genotyped donors of the cohort, an average of about 200,000 unique TCR beta nucleotide sequences per donor were sequenced, and 15% to 20% of those sequences were non-productive.

What the research found in general, with its limitations: An association between a missense DCLRE1C variant and V-gene and J-gene trimming of TCR beta chains was found in a later genetic analysis and replicated in an independent cohort. An earlier analysis of 587 of the donors showed that most TCR beta V segments appeared in productive rearrangements either about 87% or about 30% of the time, which broadly matched IMGT annotations. In a later analysis, HLA-associated TCR beta chains showed more clonal expansion and lower generation probabilities than non-associated chains that were equally common. At a false discovery rate of 0.05, a later analysis linked about 17,000 TCR beta sequences to specific HLA alleles. When HLA alleles, especially DR and DQ, strongly co-occurred, TCR associations were difficult to assign to individual alleles. A further reported finding was that TCR beta sequences accurately predicted the HLA-A and HLA-B alleles for most subjects in the first cohort. Correlated functional status among segregating V segments might be attributable to linkage disequilibrium, but an unknown experimental factor could not be ruled out. In vitro tests confirmed that a few of the cytomegalovirus-associated TCR beta chains recognize cytomegalovirus antigens. Around 16 rarely observed V segments, including chromosome 9 orphons, were excluded from the earlier analysis of several hundred of the donors because counts were too low. The study listed over 150 TCR beta chains as associated with cytomegalovirus. According to the authors, the approach could potentially be generalized to other disease states and immunological phenotypes. In a later genetic analysis, fewer N-insertions in productive TCRs were reported among donors in an Asian-associated ancestry cluster than the roughly 700-donor mean. Presence/absence analyses assumed roughly uniform sequencing depth across donors, an assumption that may not hold. Across donors, most TCR sequences were observed very rarely, whereas some public TCRs were present in many individuals. The classifier was reported to diagnose cytomegalovirus status with high specificity and sensitivity in both the original cohort and the validation cohort. In a later analysis, most CMV-associated TCR beta chains were found to appear HLA-restricted, with HLA associations seemingly driven largely by CMV exposure. Because HLA typing was unavailable for some donors at each locus, only the typed subset was used in association tests. The sequencing pipeline was judged likely to have produced a cluster of highly shared sequence variants as a technical artifact. The 87-base-pair reads could not distinguish some IMGT-functional V segments, including TRBV6-2 and TRBV6-3, so those segments were excluded. This cohort had only TCR beta chains sequenced, and the lack of alpha or paired-chain data limited which features could be detected. In a later analysis, the rate of TCR association differed among HLA loci, with DRB1 alleles having the most associated TCRs and HLA-C alleles having the fewest. Immune exposure information for the cohort was limited to CMV serostatus. A later analysis reported that several top co-occurrence clusters appeared linked to parvovirus B19, influenza, CMV and Epstein-Barr virus.

In total, over 600 healthy bone marrow donors made up the cohort. At the time of sampling, all cohort members were nominally healthy, though unrecorded immune exposures were likely present. The donor was CMV seronegative and belonged to the group of around 400 seronegative cohort members. Every donor gave a peripheral blood sample, and the peripheral blood mononuclear cells from that sample were used for TCR beta sequencing. The Qiagen DNeasy Blood Extraction Kit was used to extract genomic DNA from the blood cell samples. The sequenced sample consisted of PBMCs. The rearrangement combines TRBV5-1 with TRBJ2-7; TRBD2 is possibly the D segment (7 matching bases). The clonotype was recovered from a female donor in good health and CMV-seronegative. CDR3 loop: CASSFGMGGADEQYF. The DNA reads TGCGCCAGCAGCTTTGGGATGGGGGGGGCCGACGAGCAGTACTTC.